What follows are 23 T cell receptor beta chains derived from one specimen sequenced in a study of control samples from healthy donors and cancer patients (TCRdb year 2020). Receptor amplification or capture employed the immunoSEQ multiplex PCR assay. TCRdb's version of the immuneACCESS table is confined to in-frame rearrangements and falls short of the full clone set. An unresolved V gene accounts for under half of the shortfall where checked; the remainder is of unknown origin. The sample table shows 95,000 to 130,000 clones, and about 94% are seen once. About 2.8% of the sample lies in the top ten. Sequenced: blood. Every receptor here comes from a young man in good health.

Here the CDR3 DNA reads TGCAGCGCTATACTCGACAGGGGGACGGGGGAGCAGTACTTC. Its translation: CSAILDRGTGEQYF. The V gene is TRBV29-1, the J gene TRBJ2-7; TRBD1 agrees at 9 bases. The CDR3 length is 14 residues. CDR1 is SQVTM, CDR2 ANQGSEA, per germline. The J segment lost 7 bases and the V segment lost 7 bases, leaving 14 bases of the junction unmatched.

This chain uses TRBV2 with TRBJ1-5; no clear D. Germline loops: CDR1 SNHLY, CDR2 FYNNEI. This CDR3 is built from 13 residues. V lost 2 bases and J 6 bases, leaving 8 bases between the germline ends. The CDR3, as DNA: TGTGCCAGCAGTGAATTGGGGATTCAGCCCCAGCATTTT. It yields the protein CASSELGIQPQHF.

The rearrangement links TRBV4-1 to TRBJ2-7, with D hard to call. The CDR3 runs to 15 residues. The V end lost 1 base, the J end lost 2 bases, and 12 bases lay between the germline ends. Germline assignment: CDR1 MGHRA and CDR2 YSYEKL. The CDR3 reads CASSQVFGGTYEQYF. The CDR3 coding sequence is TGCGCCAGCAGCCAAGTGTTTGGCGGAACCTACGAGCAGTACTTC.

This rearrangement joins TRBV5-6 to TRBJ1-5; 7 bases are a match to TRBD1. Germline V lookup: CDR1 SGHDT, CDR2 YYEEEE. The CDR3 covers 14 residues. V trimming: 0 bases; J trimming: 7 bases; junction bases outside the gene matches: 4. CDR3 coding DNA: TGTGCCAGCAGCTTGGGGACAGGTGGACAGCCCCAGCATTTT. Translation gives CASSLGTGGQPQHF.

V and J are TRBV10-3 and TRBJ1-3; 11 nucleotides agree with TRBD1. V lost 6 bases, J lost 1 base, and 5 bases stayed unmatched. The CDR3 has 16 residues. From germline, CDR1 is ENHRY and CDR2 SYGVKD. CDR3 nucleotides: TGTGCCATCAGCCGAGGACAGGGGGCTTCTGGAAACACCATATATTTT. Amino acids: CAISRGQGASGNTIYF.

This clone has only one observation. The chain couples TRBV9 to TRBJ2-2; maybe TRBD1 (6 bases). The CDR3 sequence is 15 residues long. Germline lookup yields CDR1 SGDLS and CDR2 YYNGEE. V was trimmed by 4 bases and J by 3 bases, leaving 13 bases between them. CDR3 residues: CASSPHRADTGELFF. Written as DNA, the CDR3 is TGTGCCAGCAGCCCGCACAGGGCTGACACCGGGGAGCTGTTTTTT. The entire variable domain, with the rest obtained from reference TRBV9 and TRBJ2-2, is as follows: DSGVTQTPKHLITATGQRVTLRCSPRSGDLSVYWYQQSLDQGLQFLIQYYNGEERAKGNILERFSAQQFPDLHSELNLSSLELGDSALYFCASSPHRADTGELFFGEGSRLTVL.

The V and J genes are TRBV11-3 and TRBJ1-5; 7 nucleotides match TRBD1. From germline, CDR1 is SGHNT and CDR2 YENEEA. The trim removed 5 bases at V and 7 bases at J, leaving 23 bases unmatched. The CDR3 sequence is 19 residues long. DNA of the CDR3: TGTGCCAGCAGCCAAGGGAAGAAGAGGGGGCGCTTCTTGAACCAGCCCCAGCATTTT. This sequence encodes CASSQGKKRGRFLNQPQHF.

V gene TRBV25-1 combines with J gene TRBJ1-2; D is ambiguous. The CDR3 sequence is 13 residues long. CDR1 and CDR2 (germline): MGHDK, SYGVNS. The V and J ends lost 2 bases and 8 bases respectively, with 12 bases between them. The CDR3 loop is CASSETSPSGYTF. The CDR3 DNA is TGTGCCAGCAGTGAAACGTCGCCCAGCGGCTACACCTTC.

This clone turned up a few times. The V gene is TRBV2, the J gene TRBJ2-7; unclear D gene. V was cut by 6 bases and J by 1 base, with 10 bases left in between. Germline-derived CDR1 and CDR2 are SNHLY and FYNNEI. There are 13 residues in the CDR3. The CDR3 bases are TGTGCCAGCAGCGGCGCCCGTTCCTACGAGCAGTACGTC. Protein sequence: CASSGARSYEQYV.

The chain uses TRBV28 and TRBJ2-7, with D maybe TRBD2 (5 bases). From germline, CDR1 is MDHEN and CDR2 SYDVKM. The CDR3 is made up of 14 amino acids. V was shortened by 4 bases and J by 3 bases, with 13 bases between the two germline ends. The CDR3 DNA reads TGTGCCAGCAGTTCGACCGGGATAATCTACGAGCAGTACTTC. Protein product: CASSSTGIIYEQYF.

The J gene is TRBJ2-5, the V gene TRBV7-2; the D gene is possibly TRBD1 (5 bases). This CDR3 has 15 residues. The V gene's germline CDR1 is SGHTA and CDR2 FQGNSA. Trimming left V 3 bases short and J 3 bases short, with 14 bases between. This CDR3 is CASSFYQTDEETQYF. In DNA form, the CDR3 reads TGTGCCAGCAGCTTTTACCAGACAGATGAAGAGACCCAGTACTTC.

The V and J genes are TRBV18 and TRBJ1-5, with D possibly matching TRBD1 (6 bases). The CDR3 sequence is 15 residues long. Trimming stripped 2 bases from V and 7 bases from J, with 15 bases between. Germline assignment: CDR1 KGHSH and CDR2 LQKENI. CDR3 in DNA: TGTGCCAGCTCACCAGGGCAGGGGAATGGGCAGCCCCAGCATTTT. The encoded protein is CASSPGQGNGQPQHF. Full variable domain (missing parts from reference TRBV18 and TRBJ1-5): NAGVMQNPRHLVRRRGQEARLRCSPMKGHSHVYWYRQLPEEGLKFMVYLQKENIIDESGMPKERFSAEFPKEGPSILRIQQVVRGDSAAYFCASSPGQGNGQPQHFGDGTRLSIL.

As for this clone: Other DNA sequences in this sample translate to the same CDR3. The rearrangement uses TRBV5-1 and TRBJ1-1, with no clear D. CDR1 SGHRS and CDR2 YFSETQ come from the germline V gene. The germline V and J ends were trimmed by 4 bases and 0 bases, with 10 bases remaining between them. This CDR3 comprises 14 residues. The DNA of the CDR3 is TGCGCCAGCAGCCCGGGGAAAATGAACACTGAAGCTTTCTTT. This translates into CASSPGKMNTEAFF.

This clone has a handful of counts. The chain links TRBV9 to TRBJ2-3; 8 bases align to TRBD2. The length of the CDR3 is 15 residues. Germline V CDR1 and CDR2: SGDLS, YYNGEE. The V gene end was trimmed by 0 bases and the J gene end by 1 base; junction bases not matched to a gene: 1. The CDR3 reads CASSVVSGGTDTQYF. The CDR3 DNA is TGTGCCAGCAGCGTAGTTAGCGGGGGCACAGATACGCAGTATTTT.

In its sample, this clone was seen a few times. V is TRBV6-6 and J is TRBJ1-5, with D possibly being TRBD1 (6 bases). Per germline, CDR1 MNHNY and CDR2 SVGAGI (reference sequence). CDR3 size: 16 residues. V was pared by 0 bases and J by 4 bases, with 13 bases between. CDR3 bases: TGTGCCAGCAGTTACTCACAGGGAAGGGAGAATCAGCCCCAGCATTTT. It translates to CASSYSQGRENQPQHF.

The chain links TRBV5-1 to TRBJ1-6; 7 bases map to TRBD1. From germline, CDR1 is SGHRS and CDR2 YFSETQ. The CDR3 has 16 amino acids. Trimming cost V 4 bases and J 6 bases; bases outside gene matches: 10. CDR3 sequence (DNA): TGCGCCAGCAGCCCATACCGACAGGGAGGTAATTCACCCCTCCACTTT. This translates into CASSPYRQGGNSPLHF. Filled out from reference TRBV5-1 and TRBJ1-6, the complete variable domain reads KAGVTQTPRYLIKTRGQQVTLSCSPISGHRSVSWYQQTPGQGLQFLFEYFSETQRNKGNFPGRFSGRQFSNSRSEMNVSTLELGDSALYLCASSPYRQGGNSPLHFGNGTRLTVT.

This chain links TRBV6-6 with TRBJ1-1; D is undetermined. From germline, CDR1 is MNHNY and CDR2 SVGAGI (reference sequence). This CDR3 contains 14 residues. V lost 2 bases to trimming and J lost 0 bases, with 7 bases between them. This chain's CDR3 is CASSYLGLNTEAFF. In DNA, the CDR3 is TGTGCCAGCAGTTACCTCGGGTTGAACACTGAAGCTTTCTTT.

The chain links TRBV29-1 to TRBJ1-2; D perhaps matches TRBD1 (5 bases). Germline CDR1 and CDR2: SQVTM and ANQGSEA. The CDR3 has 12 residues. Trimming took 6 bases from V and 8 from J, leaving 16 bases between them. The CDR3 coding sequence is TGCAGCGTGGGCCGACGGGGGGGAGGCTACACCTTC. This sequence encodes CSVGRRGGGYTF.

The CDR3 DNA reads TGTGCCAGTAGCCTCACAGGGGGACGGGGTAGCTATGAGCAGTTCTTC. Residues: CASSLTGGRGSYEQFF. The chain is built from TRBV19 and TRBJ2-1; 8 bases fit TRBD1. The J segment lost 8 bases and the V segment lost 6 bases, leaving 15 bases of the junction unmatched. The germline CDR1 and CDR2 sequences are LNHDA and SQIVND (reference sequence). The CDR3 spans 16 residues.

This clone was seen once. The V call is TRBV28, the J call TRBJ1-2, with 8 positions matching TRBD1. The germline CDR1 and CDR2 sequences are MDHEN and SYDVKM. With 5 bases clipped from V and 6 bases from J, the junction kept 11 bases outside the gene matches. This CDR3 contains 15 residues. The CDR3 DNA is TGTGCCAGCAGTACGGACAGGGAGGACGAGAATGGCTACACCTTC. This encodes CASSTDREDENGYTF.

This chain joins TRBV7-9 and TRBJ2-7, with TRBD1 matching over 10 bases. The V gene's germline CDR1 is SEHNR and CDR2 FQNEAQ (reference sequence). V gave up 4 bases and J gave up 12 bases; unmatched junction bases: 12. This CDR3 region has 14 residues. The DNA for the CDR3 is TGTGCCAGCAGCTCCTACCTGGGACAGGGGACGTCGTACTTC. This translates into CASSSYLGQGTSYF.

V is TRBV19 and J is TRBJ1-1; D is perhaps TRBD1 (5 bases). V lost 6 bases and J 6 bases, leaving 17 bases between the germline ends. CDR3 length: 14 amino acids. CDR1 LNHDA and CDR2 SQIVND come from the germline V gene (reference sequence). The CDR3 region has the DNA TGTGCCAGTAGACCCGGCCCAGGGCGGCCTGAAGCTTTCTTT. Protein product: CASRPGPGRPEAFF.

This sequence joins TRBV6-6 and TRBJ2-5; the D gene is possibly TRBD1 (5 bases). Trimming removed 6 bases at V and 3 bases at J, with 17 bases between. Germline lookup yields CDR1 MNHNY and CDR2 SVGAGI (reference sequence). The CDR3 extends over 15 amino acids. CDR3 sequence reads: CASSKAQSGKETQYF. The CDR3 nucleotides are TGTGCCAGCAGCAAAGCTCAATCAGGGAAAGAGACCCAGTACTTC.